These 12 T cell receptor beta chains originate from one sample sequenced in a study of cytomegalovirus exposure and HLA in healthy donors. This PCR relied on a set of 60 Vbeta primers and 13 Jbeta primers. Generated by immunoSEQ multiplex PCR, the TCRdb table keeps only in-frame clones and is missing some. The sample shows around 230,000 clones, about three quarters of them seen only once. Specimen: PBMCs. The source of these receptors is a male donor in good health and CMV-seronegative.

The chain combines TRBV5-6 with TRBJ2-5, with 9 bases that match TRBD1. The J call may be incorrect, as the DNA end agrees better with TRBJ2-7. The CDR3 spans 16 residues. CDR1 SGHDT and CDR2 YYEEEE come from the germline V gene. As DNA, the CDR3 is TGTGCCAGCAGCTCGGGTGGGACAGGGAGCTCCTACGAGCAGTACTTC. Its protein is CASSSGGTGSSYEQYF.

The CDR3 reads CASSLIRSYNEQFF. The DNA for the CDR3 is TGTGCCAGCAGCTTAATCAGGTCCTACAATGAGCAGTTCTTC. This rearrangement joins TRBV7-9 to TRBJ2-1; D is undetermined. Germline assignment: CDR1 SEHNR and CDR2 FQNEAQ (reference sequence). This CDR3 region has 14 residues. The V gene lost 2 bases and the J gene lost 1 base, with 6 bases spanning the gap.

CDR3: CASSTGTVPISGNTIYF. In DNA form, the CDR3 reads TGTGCCAGCAGCACCGGGACAGTTCCGATCTCTGGAAACACCATATATTTT. The chain is built from TRBV5-4 and TRBJ1-3, with 7 bases fitting TRBD1. The CDR3 spans 17 residues. V lost 4 bases and J lost 0; bases outside the gene matches: 10. CDR1 and CDR2 (germline): SGHNT, YYREEE (reference sequence).

This chain uses TRBV6-5 with TRBJ2-1, with D uncertain. CDR3 length equals 11 residues. Trimming took 2 bases from V and 14 from J, leaving 10 bases between them. Germline V gene data show CDR1 as MNHEY and CDR2 as SVGAGI. CDR3 nucleotide sequence: TGTGCCAGCAGTTACGAGAAATTTAAGTTCTTC. This translates into CASSYEKFKFF.

The chain employs TRBV14 and TRBJ1-2; no clear D gene. The CDR3 is made up of 13 amino acids. V lost 1 base and J 9 bases, leaving 12 bases between the germline ends. From germline, CDR1 is SGHDN and CDR2 FVKESK. The chain's CDR3 is CASSQGVPESYTF. CDR3 DNA sequence: TGTGCCAGCAGCCAAGGAGTACCCGAGAGCTACACCTTC.

The V gene is TRBV6-6, the J gene TRBJ1-1; 9 nucleotides agree with TRBD1. The trim removed 5 bases at V and 0 bases at J, leaving 4 bases unmatched. CDR1 MNHNY and CDR2 SVGAGI come from the germline V gene (reference sequence). The CDR3 consists of 15 residues. In DNA, the CDR3 is TGTGCCAGCAGTGTGGGACAGGGTCTGAACACTGAAGCTTTCTTT. Amino acid sequence: CASSVGQGLNTEAFF.

This clone was detected a few times. This chain uses TRBV9 with TRBJ1-2; D might be TRBD1 (6 bases). The CDR3 covers 14 residues. Per germline, CDR1 SGDLS and CDR2 YYNGEE. Trimming removed 1 base at V and 7 bases at J, with 14 bases between. The CDR3 sequence is CASSVLAGEFGYTF. CDR3 nucleotide sequence: TGTGCCAGCAGCGTACTAGCAGGGGAATTTGGCTACACCTTC.

The chain carries TRBV7-9 and TRBJ1-4; a possible D gene is TRBD1 (5 bases). CDR3 size: 16 residues. The V gene's germline CDR1 is SEHNR and CDR2 FQNEAQ (reference sequence). V shed 7 bases and J shed 0 bases, with 15 bases lying between them. The DNA for the CDR3 is TGTGCCAGCAACCCCGGGGGGATAGCAACTAATGAAAAACTGTTTTTT. It yields the protein CASNPGGIATNEKLFF.

This rearrangement joins TRBV7-3 to TRBJ2-7; D remains ambiguous. The CDR3 has 14 amino acids. Germline assignment: CDR1 SGHTA and CDR2 FQGTGA. Trimming cost V 5 bases and J 5 bases, with 16 bases left between them. Here the CDR3 DNA reads TGTGCCAGCAGCCCTCTGAGGCACGGCCACGAGCAGTACTTC. This codes for CASSPLRHGHEQYF.

The chain carries TRBV7-3 and TRBJ2-7, with 7 bases lining up with TRBD1. CDR3 length: 15 amino acids. J lost 2 bases, V lost 4 bases, and 8 bases had no gene match. Germline V gives CDR1 SGHTA, CDR2 FQGTGA. The CDR3 loop is CASSSPSTGPYEQYF. CDR3 coding DNA: TGTGCCAGCAGCTCACCTTCGACAGGGCCCTACGAGCAGTACTTC. The full variable domain, its missing parts supplied by reference TRBV7-3 and TRBJ2-7, is GAGVSQTPSNKVTEKGKYVELRCDPISGHTALYWYRQSLGQGPEFLIYFQGTGAADDSGLPNDRFFAVRPEGSVSTLKIQRTERGDSAVYLCASSSPSTGPYEQYFGPGTRLTVT.

The V and J genes are TRBV25-1 and TRBJ2-5; 11 bases map to TRBD1. Trimming removed 4 bases from V and 4 bases from J; junction bases left unmatched: 5. The CDR3 runs to 15 residues. Germline V lookup: CDR1 MGHDK, CDR2 SYGVNS. In DNA form, the CDR3 reads TGTGCCAGCAGTGTCGGGACAGGGGGGAGAGAGACCCAGTACTTC. Its translation is CASSVGTGGRETQYF.

The genes are TRBV28 and TRBJ1-5; 7 bases align to TRBD1. CDR1 and CDR2 from the germline V gene are MDHEN and SYDVKM. Trimming at V came to 6 bases and at J to 6 bases, leaving 8 bases not matched to a gene. CDR3 length: 14 amino acids. The CDR3 sequence: CASSPDRASQPQHF. The CDR3 coding sequence is TGTGCCAGCAGCCCTGACAGGGCGAGTCAGCCCCAGCATTTT.